The following is a TCR beta chain sequence with its context. This sample stems from a study of blood T cell repertoires in COVID-19. Study-wide background: Acute-phase and convalescent COVID-19 samples originated in the United States, Italy and Spain. PBMCs, B-cell-depleted T cells, or T cells provided the cDNA or gDNA that made up the material.

The CDR3 is 14 residues long. Trimming pared 6 bases from V and 6 bases from J, leaving 15 bases between. Looked up from germline, CDR1 is LNHDA and CDR2 is SQIVND (reference sequence). Original handling: Cell counts per sample came from amplifying reference gene primers. Assay used: immunoSEQ multiplex PCR; TCRdb lists only in-frame clones, some missing. The V and J calls and clone size are taken from that table; D and trimming were inferred from the DNA. This table holds 95,000 to 150,000 clones, 65% to 90% found once. The J gene is TRBJ2-1, the V gene TRBV19, with D possibly matching TRBD2 (5 bases). The receptor's source is an elderly man with active or convalescent COVID-19. Sequences were obtained from peripheral blood. The chain's CDR3 is CASRRVSVVNEQFF. CDR3 in DNA: TGTGCCAGTAGGAGAGTTAGCGTCGTCAATGAGCAGTTCTTC.